This T cell receptor (beta chain) emerged from a study of radiation and T cells in renal cell carcinoma. Regarding the study as a whole: From baseline, blood top tumor clonotypes peaked at 2 weeks post-radiation.

As for this clone: What it recognizes is unknown.

Documented time point: blood 4 weeks post-SBRT, at nephrectomy. Treatment: 15 Gy SBRT to primary tumor, nephrectomy 4 weeks later. Produced via immunoSEQ multiplex PCR; TCRdb's table is partial and in-frame only. Of about 100,000 clones in the sample, roughly 82% were seen once. Trimming cost V 5 bases and J 8 bases, with 13 bases left between them. The CDR3 runs to 13 residues. CDR1 is MDHEN and CDR2 is SYDVKM in the germline V gene. The V and J genes are TRBV28 and TRBJ2-1, with D possibly matching TRBD1 (6 bases). The clonotype was recovered from a man in his 60s with renal cell carcinoma. Sequenced here: blood, sampled from a patient whose treatment included radiotherapy and nephrectomy. The CDR3 reads CASSLTGIHEQFF. The CDR3 nucleotides read TGTGCCAGCAGTCTCACAGGGATCCATGAGCAGTTCTTC.